The T cell receptor (beta chain) under discussion was sequenced for a study of chronic HIV infection and antiretroviral therapy. CDR1 and CDR2 (germline): MDHEN, SYDVKM. Trimming shortened V by 5 bases and J by 2 bases, and 7 bases separated the two germline ends. The CDR3 has 12 residues. TCRdb ran MiXCR on the 5' RACE reads and lists one entry per CDR3 protein. Among fewer than 40,000 distinct CDR3 sequences, roughly 9.1% were seen once, and the ten largest hold roughly 2.7%. This clonotype was detected many times. The source of this sequence is an adult who had HIV and had not received antiretroviral therapy, or was an uninfected healthy control (not recorded which). V is TRBV28 and J is TRBJ2-7; TRBD1 might be the D (5 bases). The specimen was peripheral blood. CDR3 loop: CASSLGAYEQYF. Written as DNA, the CDR3 is TGTGCCAGCAGTCTAGGGGCCTACGAGCAGTACTTC.